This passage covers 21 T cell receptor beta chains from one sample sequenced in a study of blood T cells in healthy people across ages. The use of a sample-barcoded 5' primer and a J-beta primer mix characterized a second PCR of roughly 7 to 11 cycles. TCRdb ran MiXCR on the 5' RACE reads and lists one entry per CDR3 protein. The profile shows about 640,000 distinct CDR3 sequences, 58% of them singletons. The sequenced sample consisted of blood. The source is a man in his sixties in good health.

In DNA form, the CDR3 reads TGTGCCAGCAGCCCACAGGGGGGTAGCGGCTACACCTTC. Translated, it gives CASSPQGGSGYTF. The chain joins TRBV7-2 to TRBJ1-2, with 8 bases matching TRBD1. V gave up 5 bases and J gave up 8 bases; unmatched junction bases: 7. The CDR3 spans 13 residues. The germline V gene encodes CDR1 SGHTA and CDR2 FQGNSA.

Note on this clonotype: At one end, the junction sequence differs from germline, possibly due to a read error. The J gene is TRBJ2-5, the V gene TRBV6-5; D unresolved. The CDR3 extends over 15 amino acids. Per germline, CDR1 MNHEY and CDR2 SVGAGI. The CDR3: CANSYSIFPGNEQYF. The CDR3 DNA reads TGTGCCAACAGTTACTCGATTTTTCCCGGAAATGAGCAGTACTTC.

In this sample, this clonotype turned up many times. The CDR3 sequence: CASSFGGPYNEQFF. CDR3 bases: TGCGCCAGCAGCTTCGGGGGCCCCTACAATGAGCAGTTCTTC. The chain recombines TRBV5-1 with TRBJ2-1; D may match TRBD1 or TRBD2 (6 bases each). The CDR3 sequence is 14 residues long. V shed 2 bases and J shed 2 bases, with 8 bases lying between them. Germline loops: CDR1 SGHRS, CDR2 YFSETQ.

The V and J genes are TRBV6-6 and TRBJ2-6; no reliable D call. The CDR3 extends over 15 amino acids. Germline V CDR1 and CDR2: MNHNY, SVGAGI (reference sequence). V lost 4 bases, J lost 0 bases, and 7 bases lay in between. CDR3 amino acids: CASSFDFSGANVLTF. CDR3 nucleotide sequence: TGTGCCAGCAGTTTCGACTTCTCTGGGGCCAACGTCCTGACTTTC.

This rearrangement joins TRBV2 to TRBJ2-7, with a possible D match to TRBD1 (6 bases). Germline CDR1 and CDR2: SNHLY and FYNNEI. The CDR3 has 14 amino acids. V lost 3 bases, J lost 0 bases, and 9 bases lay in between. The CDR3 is CASSDGRGSYEQYF. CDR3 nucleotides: TGTGCCAGCAGTGACGGCAGGGGCTCCTACGAGCAGTACTTC.

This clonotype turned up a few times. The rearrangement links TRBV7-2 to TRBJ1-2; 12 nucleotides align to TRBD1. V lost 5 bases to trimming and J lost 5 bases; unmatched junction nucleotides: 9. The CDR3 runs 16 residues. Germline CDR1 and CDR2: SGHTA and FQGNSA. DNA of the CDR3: TGTGCCAGCAGCCCGGGACAGGGGGCGGTTGTTTATGGCTACACCTTC. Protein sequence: CASSPGQGAVVYGYTF. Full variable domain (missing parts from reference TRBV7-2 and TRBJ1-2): GAGVSQSPSNKVTEKGKDVELRCDPISGHTALYWYRQSLGQGLEFLIYFQGNSAPDKSGLPSDRFSAERTGGSVSTLTIQRTQQEDSAVYLCASSPGQGAVVYGYTFGSGTRLTVV.

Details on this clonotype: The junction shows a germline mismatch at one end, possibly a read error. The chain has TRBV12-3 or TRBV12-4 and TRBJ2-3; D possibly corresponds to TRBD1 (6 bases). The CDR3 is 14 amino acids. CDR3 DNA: TGTGCCAGCAGTTTCGGAGTGACAGGAGATACGGAGTATTTT. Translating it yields CASSFGVTGDTEYF.

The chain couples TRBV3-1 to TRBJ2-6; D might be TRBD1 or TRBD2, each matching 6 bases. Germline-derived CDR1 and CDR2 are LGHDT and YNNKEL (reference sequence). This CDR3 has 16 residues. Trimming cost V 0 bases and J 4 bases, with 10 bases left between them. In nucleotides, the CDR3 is TGTGCCAGCAGCCAAGATTGGGGGGCCGGGGCCAACGTCCTGACTTTC. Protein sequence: CASSQDWGAGANVLTF.

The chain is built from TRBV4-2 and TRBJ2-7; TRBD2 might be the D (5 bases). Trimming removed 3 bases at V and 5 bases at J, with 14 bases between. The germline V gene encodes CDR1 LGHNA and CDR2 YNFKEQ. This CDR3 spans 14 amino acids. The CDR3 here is CASSHPGSNDEQYF. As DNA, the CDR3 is TGTGCCAGCAGCCACCCGGGGAGTAACGACGAGCAGTACTTC.

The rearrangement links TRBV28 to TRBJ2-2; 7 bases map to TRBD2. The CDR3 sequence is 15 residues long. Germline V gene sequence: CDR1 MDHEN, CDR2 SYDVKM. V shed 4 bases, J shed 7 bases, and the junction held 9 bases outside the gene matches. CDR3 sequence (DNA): TGTGCCAGCAGTTCCATGGGCGGGGGAGACGGGGAGCTGTTTTTT. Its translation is CASSSMGGGDGELFF.

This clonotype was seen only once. Written as DNA, the CDR3 is TGTGCCACCAAGGACAGTTCGGGGGAAGCTTTCTTT. It yields the protein CATKDSSGEAFF. The chain carries TRBV7-7 and TRBJ1-1, with D perhaps TRBD1 (6 bases). Trimming left V 10 bases short and J 8 bases short, with 17 bases between. The CDR3 contains 12 residues. The germline CDR1 and CDR2 sequences are SSHAT and FNYEAQ (reference sequence).

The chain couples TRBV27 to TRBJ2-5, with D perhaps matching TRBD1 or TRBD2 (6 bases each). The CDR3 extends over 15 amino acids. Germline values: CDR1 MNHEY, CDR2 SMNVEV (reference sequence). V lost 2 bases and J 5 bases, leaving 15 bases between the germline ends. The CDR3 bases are TGTGCCAGCAGTTTAGGGGGGCAGGGTCACGAGACCCAGTACTTC. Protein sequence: CASSLGGQGHETQYF.

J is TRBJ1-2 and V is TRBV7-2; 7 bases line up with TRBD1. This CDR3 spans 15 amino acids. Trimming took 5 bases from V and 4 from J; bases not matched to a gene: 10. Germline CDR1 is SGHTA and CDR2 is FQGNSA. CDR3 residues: CASSRTPGQIYGYTF. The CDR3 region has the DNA TGTGCCAGCAGCCGAACCCCGGGACAGATCTATGGCTACACCTTC. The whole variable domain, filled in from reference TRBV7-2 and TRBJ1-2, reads GAGVSQSPSNKVTEKGKDVELRCDPISGHTALYWYRQSLGQGLEFLIYFQGNSAPDKSGLPSDRFSAERTGGSVSTLTIQRTQQEDSAVYLCASSRTPGQIYGYTFGSGTRLTVV.

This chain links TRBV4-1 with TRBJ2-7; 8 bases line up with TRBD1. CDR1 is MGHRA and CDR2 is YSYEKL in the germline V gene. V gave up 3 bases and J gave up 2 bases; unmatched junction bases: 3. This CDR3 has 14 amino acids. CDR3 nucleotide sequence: TGCGCCAGCAGCCAGGACAGGGAGCCCTACGAGCAGTACTTC. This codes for CASSQDREPYEQYF.

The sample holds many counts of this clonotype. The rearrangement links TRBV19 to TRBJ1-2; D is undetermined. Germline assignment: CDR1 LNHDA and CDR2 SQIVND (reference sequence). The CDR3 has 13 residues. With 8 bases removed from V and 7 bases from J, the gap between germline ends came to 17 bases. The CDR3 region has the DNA TGTGCCAGTGGGTCCCGGGCAACGGCTGGCTACACCTTC. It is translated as CASGSRATAGYTF.

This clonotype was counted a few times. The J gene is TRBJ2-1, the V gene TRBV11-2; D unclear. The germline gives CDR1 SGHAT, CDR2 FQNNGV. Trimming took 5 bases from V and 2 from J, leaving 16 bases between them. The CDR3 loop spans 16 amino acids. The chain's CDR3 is CASSGRVGTAYNEQFF. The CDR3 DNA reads TGTGCCAGCAGCGGCCGGGTTGGTACTGCCTACAATGAGCAGTTCTTC.

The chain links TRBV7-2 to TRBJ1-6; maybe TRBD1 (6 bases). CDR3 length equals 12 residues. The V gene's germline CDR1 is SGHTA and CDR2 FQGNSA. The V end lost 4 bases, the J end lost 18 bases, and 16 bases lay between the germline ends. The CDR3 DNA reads TGTGCCAGCAGCTCTTCGACAGGCTCCAGCCACTTT. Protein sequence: CASSSSTGSSHF. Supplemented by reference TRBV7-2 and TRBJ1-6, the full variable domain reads GAGVSQSPSNKVTEKGKDVELRCDPISGHTALYWYRQSLGQGLEFLIYFQGNSAPDKSGLPSDRFSAERTGGSVSTLTIQRTQQEDSAVYLCASSSSTGSSHFGNGTRLTVT.

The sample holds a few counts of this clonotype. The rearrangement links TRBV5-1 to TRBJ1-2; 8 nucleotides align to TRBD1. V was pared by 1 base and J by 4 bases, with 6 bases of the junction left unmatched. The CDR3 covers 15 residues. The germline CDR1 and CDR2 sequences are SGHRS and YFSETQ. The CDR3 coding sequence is TGCGCCAGCAGCTTGACAGGGGGGAAGGGCTATGGCTACACCTTC. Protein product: CASSLTGGKGYGYTF.

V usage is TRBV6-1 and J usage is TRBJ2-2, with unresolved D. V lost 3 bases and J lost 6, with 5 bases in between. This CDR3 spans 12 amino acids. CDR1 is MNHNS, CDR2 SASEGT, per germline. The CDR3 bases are TGTGCCAGCAGTGAGATATCCGGGGAGCTGTTTTTT. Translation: CASSEISGELFF.

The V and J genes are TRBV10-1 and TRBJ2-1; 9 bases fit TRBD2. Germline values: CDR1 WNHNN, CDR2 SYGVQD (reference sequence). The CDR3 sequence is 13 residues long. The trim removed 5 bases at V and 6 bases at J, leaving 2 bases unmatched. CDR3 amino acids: CASSLAGANEQFF. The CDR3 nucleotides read TGCGCCAGCAGTTTAGCGGGGGCCAATGAGCAGTTCTTC.

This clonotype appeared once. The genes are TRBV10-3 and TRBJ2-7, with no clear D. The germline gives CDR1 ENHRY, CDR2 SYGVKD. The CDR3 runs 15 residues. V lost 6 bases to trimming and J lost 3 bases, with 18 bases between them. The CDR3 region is CAIRANLEANYEQYF. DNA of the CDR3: TGTGCCATCAGAGCCAACCTAGAAGCAAACTACGAGCAGTACTTC.